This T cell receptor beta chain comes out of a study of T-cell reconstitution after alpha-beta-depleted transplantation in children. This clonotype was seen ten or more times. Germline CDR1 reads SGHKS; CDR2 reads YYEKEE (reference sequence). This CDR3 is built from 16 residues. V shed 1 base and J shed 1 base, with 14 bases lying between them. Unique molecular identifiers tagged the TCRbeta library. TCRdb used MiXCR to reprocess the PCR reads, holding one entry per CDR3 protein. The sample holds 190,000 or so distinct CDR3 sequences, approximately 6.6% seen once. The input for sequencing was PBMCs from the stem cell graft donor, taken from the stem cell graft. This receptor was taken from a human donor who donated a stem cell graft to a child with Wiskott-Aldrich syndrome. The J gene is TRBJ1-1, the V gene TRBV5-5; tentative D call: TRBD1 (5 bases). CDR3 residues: CASSLNVYRQNTEAFF. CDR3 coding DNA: TGTGCCAGCAGCTTGAATGTGTACAGGCAGAACACTGAAGCTTTCTTT.